A single sample gave rise to the 28 T cell receptor beta chains below, sequenced in a study of T-cell memory formation after mild COVID-19 (dated by TCRdb to about 2021). Library construction relied on 5' RACE. Data came from an Illumina NovaSeq 6000. Clones were called with MiXCR by TCRdb after fastp trimmed the public reads at Q25, and only in-frame beta chains were retained. Rows with one shared CDR3 protein collapse into an entry with the most common genes and DNA. In all, the sample holds about 55,000 distinct CDR3 sequences, and 9.5% of those were seen once. The ten largest clones capture about 1.1% of the sample. Source material: PBMCs or a T cell subset sorted from them (not recorded which). All receptors derive from a man between 18 and 35 years old who had mild COVID-19 (a few samples of this study predate the infection). The sample titles of this study are shuffled in the database, so cell type and time point are left out; the donor was told from shared clones.

This clonotype was detected a few times. The chain carries TRBV2 and TRBJ2-2; D remains ambiguous. V shed 5 bases and J shed 8 bases, with 12 bases lying between them. The germline V gene encodes CDR1 SNHLY and CDR2 FYNNEI. The length of the CDR3 is 13 residues. CDR3 protein: CASSQRSQGELFF. Written as DNA, the CDR3 is TGTGCCAGCAGTCAAAGGTCCCAGGGGGAGCTGTTTTTT.

This clonotype was counted only a few times. This sequence joins TRBV30 and TRBJ1-1, with D tentatively TRBD1 (5 bases). Trimming removed 7 bases from V and 7 bases from J, with 16 bases in between. Germline values: CDR1 GTSNPN, CDR2 SVGIG (reference sequence). The CDR3 covers 12 residues. CDR3 region: CAYEFRGGEAFF. The CDR3 DNA reads TGTGCCTACGAGTTTCGGGGGGGTGAAGCTTTCTTT.

This clonotype was found many times. The V call is TRBV7-2, the J call TRBJ2-1, with D perhaps TRBD1 (6 bases). Germline V gives CDR1 SGHTA, CDR2 FQGNSA. The CDR3 extends over 15 amino acids. V lost 1 base, J lost 8 bases, and 15 bases lay in between. The CDR3 DNA is TGTGCCAGCAGCTTAGGTCGGGGACAACTCGATGAGCAGTTCTTC. It is translated as CASSLGRGQLDEQFF.

This clonotype has more than one count but fewer than ten. The chain combines TRBV29-1 with TRBJ2-3; D tentatively fits TRBD1 or TRBD2 (5 bases each). The V end lost 7 bases, the J end lost 4 bases, and 12 bases lay between the germline ends. This CDR3 has 12 amino acids. CDR1 is SQVTM and CDR2 is ANQGSEA in the germline V gene. This CDR3 is CSARELPDTQYF. CDR3 DNA sequence: TGCAGCGCCAGGGAGTTGCCAGATACGCAGTATTTT.

This chain joins TRBV5-1 and TRBJ2-3; maybe TRBD1 (6 bases). Trimming removed 7 bases from V and 7 bases from J, with 34 bases in between. The CDR3 sequence is 19 residues long. Germline values: CDR1 SGHRS, CDR2 YFSETQ. The CDR3 loop is CASRPRGQFRQEAWNTQYF. Here the CDR3 DNA reads TGCGCCAGCCGGCCTCGGGGACAATTCCGACAGGAAGCTTGGAATACGCAGTATTTT.

The chain joins TRBV28 to TRBJ2-1; D gene unclear. This CDR3 has 13 residues. Deletions cut 4 bases from V and 8 bases from J, with 12 bases between. Germline loops: CDR1 MDHEN, CDR2 SYDVKM. The CDR3 loop is CASSWTASDEQFF. CDR3 bases: TGTGCCAGCAGTTGGACCGCCTCCGATGAGCAGTTCTTC. Using reference TRBV28 and TRBJ2-1 for the parts outside the CDR3, the full variable domain is DVKVTQSSRYLVKRTGEKVFLECVQDMDHENMFWYRQDPGLGLRLIYFSYDVKMKEKGDIPEGYSVSREKKERFSLILESASTNQTSMYLCASSWTASDEQFFGPGTRLTVL.

This clonotype was counted only a few times. The chain joins TRBV7-2 to TRBJ2-1; TRBD1 is a possible D gene (5 bases). The germline CDR1 and CDR2 sequences are SGHTA and FQGNSA. The CDR3 length is 15 residues. V lost 1 base and J 11 bases, leaving 18 bases between the germline ends. CDR3 sequence (DNA): TGTGCCAGCAGCTTAGGCAGGGCCTGGGCAGGTAAGCAGTTCTTC. It specifies CASSLGRAWAGKQFF.

This chain uses TRBV7-2 with TRBJ2-3; 10 positions agree with TRBD2. V lost 4 bases, J lost 2 bases, and 3 bases stayed unmatched. The CDR3 runs to 15 residues. The germline V gene has CDR1 SGHTA and CDR2 FQGNSA. As DNA, the CDR3 is TGTGCCAGCAGCTATAGCGGGGGGAACACAGATACGCAGTATTTT. Encoded protein: CASSYSGGNTDTQYF.

This clonotype was seen more than once but under ten times. The J gene is TRBJ1-5, the V gene TRBV3-2; the D segment call TRBD1 is taken from the table without a DNA check. TRBV3-2 is assigned pseudogene status. CDR3 length: 15 amino acids. The CDR3 nucleotides are TGTGCCAGCAGCCAGGGGCCGTTGGGGAAACAGCCCCAGCATTTT. This translates into CASSQGPLGKQPQHF.

This clonotype occurred a few times. This CDR3 reads CASSPAANTEAFF. CDR3 DNA: TGTGCCAGCAGCCCGGCCGCGAACACTGAAGCTTTCTTT. The rearrangement joins TRBV7-9 to TRBJ1-1; no definite D call. This CDR3 has 13 residues. Trimming took 5 bases from V and 1 from J, leaving 8 bases between them. The germline CDR1 and CDR2 sequences are SEHNR and FQNEAQ (reference sequence).

V gene TRBV6-1 combines with J gene TRBJ2-3; D remains unclear. Germline V CDR1 and CDR2: MNHNS, SASEGT. This CDR3 has 18 amino acids. V lost 4 bases to trimming and J lost 1 base, with 21 bases between them. The chain's CDR3 is CASSAYFPSPTGTDTQYF. CDR3 in DNA: TGTGCCAGCAGTGCCTACTTTCCTTCTCCCACGGGCACAGATACGCAGTATTTT.

The V call is TRBV6-5, the J call TRBJ1-5; unclear D gene. The CDR3 covers 13 residues. Per the germline V gene, CDR1 is MNHEY and CDR2 is SVGAGI. V was trimmed by 2 bases and J by 7 bases, leaving 9 bases between them. CDR3 protein: CASSYRIEQPQHF. DNA of the CDR3: TGTGCCAGCAGTTACAGGATTGAGCAGCCCCAGCATTTT.

This rearrangement joins TRBV5-6 to TRBJ1-1, with D maybe TRBD1 (5 bases). The CDR3 spans 13 residues. Germline assignment: CDR1 SGHDT and CDR2 YYEEEE. The V and J ends lost 0 bases and 4 bases respectively, with 7 bases between them. The CDR3 DNA is TGTGCCAGCAGCTTGGGACAGCTCACTGAAGCTTTCTTT. Translated, it gives CASSLGQLTEAFF.

V usage is TRBV2 and J usage is TRBJ1-1, with D uncertain. Germline assignment: CDR1 SNHLY and CDR2 FYNNEI. CDR3 length: 14 residues. V lost 7 bases, J lost 5 bases, and 17 bases lay in between. CDR3 bases: TGTGCCAGCACCAAAGACACCCCTTGGACTGAAGCTTTCTTT. Protein sequence: CASTKDTPWTEAFF.

This clonotype was detected only a few times. V is TRBV21-1 and J is TRBJ2-7. TRBV21-1 is designated a pseudogene. The CDR3 totals 9 residues. CDR3 in amino acids: CANSYEQYV. In DNA form, the CDR3 reads TGTGCCAACAGCTACGAGCAGTACGTC.

This clonotype has ten or more counts. The chain employs TRBV29-1 and TRBJ2-5, with D possibly TRBD2 on 6 matching bases. Germline CDR1 SQVTM, CDR2 ANQGSEA. This CDR3 is 10 amino acids long. V lost 6 bases and J lost 4, with 6 bases in between. The CDR3 spells CSVAGETQYF. The CDR3 DNA is TGCAGCGTAGCGGGAGAGACCCAGTACTTC.

This clonotype was picked up a small number of times. The chain recombines TRBV9 with TRBJ2-2, with 10 bases fitting TRBD1. Trimming cost V 0 bases and J 1 base; bases outside gene matches: 6. In germline, CDR1 is SGDLS, CDR2 YYNGEE. This CDR3 has 18 amino acids. CDR3 amino acids: CASSVDTRDRGNTGELFF. In DNA form, the CDR3 reads TGTGCCAGCAGCGTAGATACCCGGGACAGGGGGAACACCGGGGAGCTGTTTTTT.

In this sample, this clonotype turned up a few times. The chain uses TRBV19 and TRBJ2-1; D is tentatively TRBD1 or TRBD2 (5 bases each). The CDR3 covers 14 residues. Germline V gene data show CDR1 as LNHDA and CDR2 as SQIVND (reference sequence). V lost 4 bases, J lost 9 bases, and 16 bases lay in between. Here the CDR3 DNA reads TGTGCCAGTAGTAATCAGGGAGCATCCCTTGAGCAGTTCTTC. It specifies CASSNQGASLEQFF.

This clonotype was seen many times. The chain uses TRBV5-1 and TRBJ2-3; 9 bases map to TRBD1. The CDR3 consists of 14 residues. V was clipped by 4 bases and J by 3 bases; unmatched bases: 3. CDR1 and CDR2 (germline): SGHRS, YFSETQ. The CDR3 DNA reads TGCGCCAGCAGCCCCGGACAGGGGACAGATACGCAGTATTTT. Amino acids: CASSPGQGTDTQYF.

CDR3: CASSSRGQGGSYNEQFF. For the CDR3, the DNA is TGTGCCAGCAGCTCCCGCGGACAGGGGGGCTCCTACAATGAGCAGTTCTTC. J is TRBJ2-1 and V is TRBV11-2; TRBD1 aligns across 10 bases. The CDR3 sequence is 17 residues long. CDR1 and CDR2 from the germline V gene are SGHAT and FQNNGV. Trimming removed 4 bases from V and 0 bases from J; junction bases left unmatched: 6. Full variable domain (remainder filled in from reference TRBV11-2 and TRBJ2-1): EAGVAQSPRYKIIEKRQSVAFWCNPISGHATLYWYQQILGQGPKLLIQFQNNGVVDDSQLPKDRFSAERLKGVDSTLKIQPAKLEDSAVYLCASSSRGQGGSYNEQFFGPGTRLTVL.

This clonotype was picked up a small number of times. This sequence joins TRBV28 and TRBJ2-1, with 11 bases identical to TRBD2. Per the germline V gene, CDR1 is MDHEN and CDR2 is SYDVKM. Losses at the gene ends were 8 bases for V and 8 bases for J; bases not matched to a gene: 14. The CDR3 consists of 16 residues. In DNA form, the CDR3 reads TGTGCCAGCGGTCGGGCTAGCGGGGGGCTTCCCCATGAGCAGTTCTTC. Encoded protein: CASGRASGGLPHEQFF.

This clonotype has more than one count but fewer than ten. The chain recombines TRBV10-3 with TRBJ1-1, with a tentative D call TRBD1 (5 bases). This CDR3 region has 14 residues. CDR1 and CDR2 (germline): ENHRY, SYGVKD. V gave up 3 bases and J gave up 7 bases, with 15 bases separating them. The CDR3 reads CAISDSRTSLEAFF. CDR3 DNA: TGTGCCATCAGTGACAGCAGGACATCCCTTGAAGCTTTCTTT.

The chain has TRBV20-1 and TRBJ2-1; TRBD1 is a possible D gene (6 bases). Per the germline V gene, CDR1 is DFQATT and CDR2 is SNEGSKA (reference sequence). The CDR3 runs 15 residues. V shed 0 bases and J shed 5 bases, with 14 bases lying between them. The CDR3, as DNA: TGCAGTGCTAGAGAGAGGGGGTTCAGGGACAATGAGCAGTTCTTC. It is translated as CSARERGFRDNEQFF.

This clonotype has only a few counts. DNA for the CDR3: TGCGCCAGCAGCCAACCTACAGCGGGTAGGGCTGAAGCTTTCTTT. This codes for CASSQPTAGRAEAFF. This chain connects TRBV4-1 to TRBJ1-1; D gene uncertain. CDR1 is MGHRA, CDR2 YSYEKL, per germline. The CDR3 has 15 residues. The V gene lost 2 bases and the J gene lost 6 bases, with 16 bases spanning the gap.

This clonotype came up many times. The chain has TRBV7-2 and TRBJ2-7, with unresolved D. The CDR3 totals 11 residues. CDR1 and CDR2 (germline): SGHTA, FQGNSA. Between the trimmed V and J ends, which lost 3 bases and 3 bases, there was a span of 3 bases. Here the CDR3 reads CASSFYYEQYF. The CDR3 DNA is TGTGCCAGCAGCTTTTACTACGAGCAGTACTTC.

The sample holds a few counts of this clonotype. The chain has TRBV20-1 and TRBJ1-5; 7 nucleotides line up with TRBD1. CDR1 is DFQATT, CDR2 SNEGSKA, per germline (reference sequence). CDR3 length: 12 amino acids. V shed 6 bases, J shed 2 bases, and the junction held 1 base outside the gene matches. The CDR3 spells CSAGQGNQPQHF. As DNA, the CDR3 is TGCAGTGCCGGACAGGGCAATCAGCCCCAGCATTTT.

There are a few counts of this clonotype. The V and J genes are TRBV24-1 and TRBJ1-1; maybe TRBD1 (5 bases). Germline values: CDR1 KGHDR, CDR2 SFDVKD. The CDR3 is made up of 12 amino acids. The V end lost 3 bases, the J end lost 10 bases, and 11 bases lay between the germline ends. In DNA, the CDR3 is TGTGCCACCAGTGATAAATGGGGGTCAGCTTTCTTT. Translation: CATSDKWGSAFF.

The chain employs TRBV5-1 and TRBJ2-3; D is perhaps TRBD2 (6 bases). The CDR3 has 13 amino acids. With 3 bases removed from V and 3 bases from J, the gap between germline ends came to 8 bases. Germline CDR1 reads SGHRS; CDR2 reads YFSETQ. Here the CDR3 reads CASSSEGTDTQYF. Here the CDR3 DNA reads TGCGCCAGCAGCTCGGAGGGGACAGATACGCAGTATTTT.